Sequencing of this T cell receptor beta chain was carried out in a study of blood T cell repertoires in COVID-19. Study as a whole: The United States, Italy and Spain were the sources of the acute and convalescent COVID-19 samples. T cells, B-cell-depleted T cells, or PBMCs supplied cDNA or gDNA.

Original data processing: By means of reference gene primer amplification, nucleated cell counts were estimated. Sequencing used immunoSEQ multiplex PCR; TCRdb keeps in-frame clones, though not all of them. V and J calls and clone size come straight from that table; D and trimming were deduced from the DNA. The table includes around 270,000 clones, around 89% detected once. The germline CDR1 and CDR2 sequences are MGHDK and SYGVNS. The CDR3 runs to 14 residues. Trimming took 7 bases from V and 7 from J, leaving 19 bases between them. The source is a man in his forties or fifties with acute or convalescent COVID-19. The chain carries TRBV25-1 and TRBJ1-1; perhaps TRBD1 as D (6 bases). The sample taken for sequencing was peripheral blood. The CDR3 sequence is CASKDSTLRGEAFF. CDR3 sequence (DNA): TGTGCCAGCAAGGACAGTACCCTGAGGGGTGAAGCTTTCTTT.